The rows below give T cell receptor beta chains drawn from one sample of a study of PD-1 blockade in classical Hodgkin lymphoma. Sequenced by immunoSEQ multiplex PCR; TCRdb stores in-frame clones only, minus some. The sample lists about 54,000 clones; 91% were seen once. This sample comprised peripheral blood mononuclear cells (PBMCs), obtained before the second cycle of nivolumab. The receptors come from a human donor with classical Hodgkin lymphoma. Both conserved end residues are part of each CDR3. Fields, in order: V gene, CDR3 length, clone size, J gene, D gene, CDR3 protein, CDR3 DNA. D genes are given only for firm matches. Clone size appears in some rows only: once, few, many, or a class for an expanded clone.

TRBV7-3	17	-	TRBJ2-7	TRBD2	CASSLMVTREGSYEQYF	TGTGCCAGCAGCTTAATGGTTACGCGGGAGGGTTCCTACGAGCAGTACTTC
TRBV7-6	17	-	TRBJ2-7	TRBD1	CASSSLAGTGNSYEQYF	TGTGCCAGCAGCTCACTCGCCGGGACAGGGAACTCCTACGAGCAGTACTTC
TRBV7-9	15	few	TRBJ1-5	-	CASSPGVGVNQPQHF	TGTGCCAGCAGTCCGGGGGTGGGGGTCAATCAGCCCCAGCATTTT
TRBV7-3	15	few	TRBJ1-3	-	CASSFTGHSGNTIYF	TGTGCCAGCAGCTTTACAGGCCACTCTGGAAACACCATATATTTT
TRBV19	15	-	TRBJ2-3	TRBD1	CASSIGTALTDTQYF	TGTGCCAGTAGTATTGGGACAGCCCTCACAGATACGCAGTATTTT
TRBV30	18	-	TRBJ2-6	-	CAWRASGRSSSGANVLTF	TGTGCCTGGAGAGCCTCCGGCAGGTCCAGCTCTGGGGCCAACGTCCTGACTTTC
TRBV6-6	13	-	TRBJ2-1	-	CASSYTRYNEQFF	TGTGCCAGCAGTTACACAAGATACAATGAGCAGTTCTTC
TRBV7-2	16	few	TRBJ2-1	-	CASSRQRWGNYNEQFF	TGTGCCAGCAGCCGACAGCGGTGGGGCAACTACAATGAGCAGTTCTTC
TRBV25-1	18	-	TRBJ2-6	TRBD1	CASSEWGQVESGANVLTF	TGTGCCAGCAGTGAATGGGGACAGGTGGAGTCTGGGGCCAACGTCCTGACTTTC
TRBV30	13	-	TRBJ2-4	-	CAWRDVAKNIQYF	TGTGCCTGGAGGGACGTAGCCAAAAACATTCAGTACTTC
TRBV18	18	-	TRBJ1-2	TRBD1	CASSPPLGTGSLADGYTF	TGTGCCAGCTCACCACCACTAGGGACAGGGAGCTTGGCGGATGGCTACACCTTC
TRBV30	15	-	TRBJ2-7	TRBD2	CAWEVAGGFTYEQYF	TGTGCCTGGGAGGTGGCGGGGGGGTTCACCTACGAGCAGTACTTC
TRBV5-1	13	-	TRBJ2-5	-	CASNLGTGETQYF	TGCGCCAGCAATCTGGGGACGGGAGAGACCCAGTACTTC
TRBV27	14	-	TRBJ1-2	-	CASSLGGSYYGYTF	TGTGCCAGCAGTTTGGGGGGATCCTACTATGGCTACACCTTC
TRBV23-1	18	-	TRBJ1-5	-	CASSQFHFHLVSNQPQHF	TGCGCCAGCAGTCAATTTCACTTCCACTTGGTAAGCAATCAGCCCCAGCATTTT
TRBV5-1	16	once	TRBJ2-7	TRBD2	CASSLVLAGVGYEQYF	TGCGCCAGCAGCTTGGTCCTAGCGGGGGTAGGCTACGAGCAGTACTTC
TRBV2	15	-	TRBJ2-3	-	CASRTGTSNADTQYF	TGTGCCAGCAGAACCGGGACCTCTAATGCAGATACGCAGTATTTT
TRBV27	15	once	TRBJ2-3	TRBD2	CASKDGLAGTDTQYF	TGTGCCAGCAAGGACGGGCTAGCGGGGACAGATACGCAGTATTTT
TRBV27	16	-	TRBJ2-5	-	CASSLQGGQFQETQYF	TGTGCCAGCAGTTTACAGGGGGGGCAGTTCCAAGAGACCCAGTACTTC
TRBV29-1	17	-	TRBJ1-1	-	CSVEDLPDRSMNTEAFF	TGCAGCGTTGAAGATCTTCCGGACAGAAGCATGAACACTGAAGCTTTCTTT
TRBV28	14	-	TRBJ2-2	TRBD1	CAVQDRANTGELFF	TGTGCCGTCCAGGACAGGGCGAACACCGGGGAGCTGTTTTTT
TRBV9	13	-	TRBJ2-2	-	CASSVENTGELFF	TGTGCCAGCAGCGTAGAAAACACCGGGGAGCTGTTTTTT
TRBV9	16	-	TRBJ2-3	TRBD2	CASSVVGGRAPDTQYF	TGTGCCAGCAGCGTAGTGGGCGGGAGGGCCCCAGATACGCAGTATTTT
TRBV15	15	-	TRBJ1-2	-	CATSRESPTGNGYTF	TGTGCCACCAGCAGAGAATCCCCGACAGGTAATGGCTACACCTTC